Detailed here is one T cell receptor beta chain. This clone was seen once. No antigen is known for it. No much larger clonotype is one base removed from it; base qualities were not supplied. Enrolling through a virtual design, the prospective study's participants ranged in age from roughly 18 to 90 years and lived across some 23 United States geographic areas. To assign participants to cohorts, the prospective study relied on clinical history that participants themselves reported in a screening survey and a study questionnaire. Recovered participants in ImmuneRACE Cohort 3 were defined by two consecutive negative NP/OP PCR tests, clearance by a healthcare professional, or resolution of symptoms. In the prospective study, whole blood, serum and a nasopharyngeal or oropharyngeal swab were collected from each participant by mobile phlebotomists. Participants in the prospective study had the option to provide additional blood draws and questionnaires over a 2-month period. Before DNA extraction, prospective study blood samples were shipped either frozen or at room temperature.

The CDR3 spans 14 residues, from the cysteine through the phenylalanine. CDR3 DNA is the only sequence kept; it has 42 bases, read in frame from the first base. As encoded in the germline V gene, CDR1 is SGHRS while CDR2 is YFSETQ. V lost 2 bases and J lost 5 bases, and the count of bases not matched to a germline gene is 2. This entry comes from a study of blood T cell repertoires in COVID-19 (dated by TCRdb to 2020 to 2022). Notes on the research overall: Samples from collaborators originated in the United States, Italy and Spain and spanned both the acute and convalescent phases of COVID-19. The prospective study material was composed of cDNA or gDNA derived from T cells, B-cell-depleted T cells, or PBMCs. Subjects who had been exposed to COVID-19, were actively infected with it, or had recovered from it provided the deeply sampled blood TCRbeta repertoires that made up the dataset. The repertoires were released in a freely available public database meant as a resource for research on the immune response to SARS-CoV-2. The samples were drawn from the first 160 participants of the ongoing ImmuneRACE study and from some 1,300 subjects provided by 6 global collaborators. Nearly every sample came with metadata listing a de-identified subject ID, COVID-19 status, age in years and sex. Where available, HLA class I and class II types were taken from metadata supplied by the sample provider and were not determined by assay-based typing. Paper-wide results and their limitations: Clinical and demographic metadata were provided uncurated, with the amount varying by source and participant.

TCRbeta CDR3 regions were amplified from genomic DNA using the immunoSEQ Assay, a bias-controlled multiplex PCR. On the authors' methods: Nucleated cell counts per sample were estimated from amplification of reference gene primers within the assay. Sequence reads were collapsed and filtered to measure the absolute abundance of every unique TCRbeta CDR3 rearrangement. For each sample, productive Simpson clonality was calculated as the square root of Simpson's diversity index across productive rearrangements. TCRdb holds this immuneACCESS table with in-frame rearrangements only. Some clones are missing; in checked studies, unresolved V genes explain under half, and the rest has no known cause. The V and J calls and the clone size are those of that table, but D and trimming were determined from the DNA. This sample is represented by roughly 200,000 clones; just under 90% of them were singletons. The ten largest clones represent over 1% of the sample.

This receptor chain uses TRBV5-1 and TRBJ2-1, with 9 bases matching TRBD2. The sequence came from a man between 25 and 39 years old who had recovered from COVID-19. Sequenced material: PBMCs or T cells enriched from blood (not recorded which). The nucleotide sequence is TGCGCCAGCAGCTTCGCTAGCGGGAACAATGAGCAGTTCTTC. Translated, this is CASSFASGNNEQFF.